This T cell receptor (beta chain) appears in the sequencing data of a study of cytomegalovirus exposure and HLA in healthy donors. The PCR had 60 Vbeta and 13 Jbeta primers. Assay: immunoSEQ multiplex PCR; the TCRdb copy retains only in-frame clones and omits some. This sample has around 100,000 clones, with 74% found just once. CDR1 is MNHNS, CDR2 SASEGT, per germline. The germline V and J ends were trimmed by 6 bases and 0 bases, with 9 bases remaining between them. The CDR3 totals 14 residues. This clone was recorded a few times. The receptor comes from a middle-aged man in good health and CMV-seropositive. The sample consisted of PBMCs. The rearrangement joins TRBV6-1 to TRBJ1-5; D gene unclear. As DNA, the CDR3 is TGTGCCAGCAGAGACATTTCTAGCAATCAGCCCCAGCATTTT. Its protein is CASRDISSNQPQHF.